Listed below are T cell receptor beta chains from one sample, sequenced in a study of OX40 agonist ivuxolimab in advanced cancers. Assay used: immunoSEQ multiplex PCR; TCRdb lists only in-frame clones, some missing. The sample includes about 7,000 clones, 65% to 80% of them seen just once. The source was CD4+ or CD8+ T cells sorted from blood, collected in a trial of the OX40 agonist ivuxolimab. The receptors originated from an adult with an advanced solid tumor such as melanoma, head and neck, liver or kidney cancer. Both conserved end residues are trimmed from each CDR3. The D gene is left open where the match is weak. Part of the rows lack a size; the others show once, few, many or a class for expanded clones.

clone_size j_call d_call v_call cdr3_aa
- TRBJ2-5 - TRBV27 ASSYGTWETQY
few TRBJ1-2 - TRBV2 ASSASGYGYT
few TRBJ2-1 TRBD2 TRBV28 ASIGTSVYNEQF
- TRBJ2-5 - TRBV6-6 ASRGRETQY
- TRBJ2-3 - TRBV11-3 ASSSWADPTDTQY
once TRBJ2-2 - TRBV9 ASSVGGGDANTGELF
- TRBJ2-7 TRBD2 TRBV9 ASSAGTSGSHYEQY
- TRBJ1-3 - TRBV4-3 ASSQVWAAFSGNTIY
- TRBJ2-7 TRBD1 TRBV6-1 ASSEYGDRGLYEQY
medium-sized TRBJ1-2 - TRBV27 ASSPGASYGYT
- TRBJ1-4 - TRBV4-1 ASTTWHEETNEKLF
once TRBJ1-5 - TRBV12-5 ASGSSGPGDQPQH
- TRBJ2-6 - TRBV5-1 ASSLYNSGANVLT
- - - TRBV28 ASSLGSYEQY
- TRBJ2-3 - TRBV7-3 ASSSKHGFGDTQY
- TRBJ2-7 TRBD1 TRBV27 ASSRDVQGASYEQY
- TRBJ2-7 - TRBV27 ASSFLDRRTSYEQY
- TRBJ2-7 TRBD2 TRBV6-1 ASSEEGAIAGGTTHYEQY
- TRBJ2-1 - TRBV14 ASSPQGFNEQF
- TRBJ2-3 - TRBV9 ASSAGGGADTQY
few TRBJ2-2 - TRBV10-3 AISEKVPGELF
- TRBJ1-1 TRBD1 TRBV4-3 ASSQHRGENTEAF
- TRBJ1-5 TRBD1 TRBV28 ASSLWAGTGGNQPQH